The 21 T cell receptor beta chains below come from one sample, sequenced in a study of blood T cell repertoires in COVID-19 (TCRdb year 2020). Libraries were made using the immunoSEQ multiplex PCR assay. TCRdb provides this immuneACCESS table in a form limited to in-frame rearrangements. Some clones are lacking; in checked studies, under half of them reflect an unresolved V gene, and why the rest are absent is not known. This sample lists 140,000 or so clones; 87% were detected once. The ten largest account for around 0.91% of the sample. Material: peripheral blood. The receptor set was obtained from a woman aged 50 to 65 with acute or convalescent COVID-19.

The chain is built from TRBV7-9 and TRBJ2-2; TRBD2 matches at 10 bases. This CDR3 comprises 17 residues. Germline CDR1 SEHNR, CDR2 FQNEAQ (reference sequence). The J segment lost 5 bases and the V segment lost 1 base, leaving 7 bases of the junction unmatched. CDR3 in amino acids: CASSLDLLAGVTGELFF. In nucleotides, the CDR3 is TGTGCCAGCAGCTTAGATCTCCTAGCGGGAGTTACCGGGGAGCTGTTTTTT.

The V call is TRBV7-9, the J call TRBJ2-7; 8 positions agree with TRBD2. The trim removed 3 bases at V and 4 bases at J, leaving 11 bases unmatched. Germline V gene lookup returns CDR1 SEHNR and CDR2 FQNEAQ (reference sequence). The CDR3 length is 16 residues. CDR3 in amino acids: CASSLVAGGNLYEQYF. CDR3 sequence (DNA): TGTGCCAGCAGCTTGGTGGCGGGGGGCAACCTGTACGAGCAGTACTTC.

CDR3 residues: CASAPGGGGTEAFF. The CDR3 nucleotides read TGTGCCAGCGCCCCCGGGGGGGGTGGCACTGAAGCTTTCTTT. The chain is built from TRBV27 and TRBJ1-1; TRBD1 is a possible D gene (5 bases). The CDR3 loop spans 14 amino acids. V dropped 8 bases and J dropped 4 bases, with 17 bases sitting between them. The germline gives CDR1 MNHEY, CDR2 SMNVEV (reference sequence).

The chain joins TRBV30 to TRBJ1-3; TRBD1 matches at 7 bases. This CDR3 spans 13 amino acids. Trimming cost V 4 bases and J 2 bases; bases outside gene matches: 2. CDR1 is GTSNPN and CDR2 is SVGIG in the germline V gene (reference sequence). The CDR3 DNA follows: TGTGCCTGGACAGGGGGTACTGGAAACACCATATATTTT. Amino acids: CAWTGGTGNTIYF. Complete variable domain (other parts from reference TRBV30 and TRBJ1-3): SQTIHQWPATLVQPVGSPLSLECTVEGTSNPNLYWYRQAAGRGLQLLFYSVGIGQISSEVPQNLSASRPQDRQFILSSKKLLLSDSGFYLCAWTGGTGNTIYFGEGSWLTVV.

This chain connects TRBV19 to TRBJ2-3, with TRBD2 matching 12 bases. CDR3 length: 15 amino acids. V gave up 6 bases and J gave up 0 bases; unmatched junction bases: 1. CDR1 is LNHDA, CDR2 SQIVND, per germline (reference sequence). CDR3 amino acids: CASRGLAGSTDTQYF. The CDR3 bases are TGTGCCAGTAGGGGACTAGCGGGTAGCACAGATACGCAGTATTTT.

The V gene is TRBV10-3, the J gene TRBJ2-7; D is ambiguous. Trimming stripped 3 bases from V and 0 bases from J, with 12 bases between. Per germline, CDR1 ENHRY and CDR2 SYGVKD. The CDR3 is made up of 15 amino acids. CDR3 DNA: TGTGCCATCAGTGAACCTGCAGGCAACTCCTACGAGCAGTACTTC. Protein: CAISEPAGNSYEQYF.

This clone appeared a few times. The chain couples TRBV5-1 to TRBJ2-7; 8 bases align to TRBD1. Germline CDR1 SGHRS, CDR2 YFSETQ. The J segment lost 2 bases and the V segment lost 4 bases, leaving 5 bases of the junction unmatched. The length of the CDR3 is 14 residues. Here the CDR3 reads CASSVPGQAYEQYF. CDR3 bases: TGCGCCAGCAGCGTGCCGGGACAGGCCTACGAGCAGTACTTC.

CDR3 residues: CASSPTSGAYNEQFF. In DNA form, the CDR3 reads TGTGCCAGCAGCCCAACTAGCGGGGCTTACAATGAGCAGTTCTTC. This sequence joins TRBV7-7 and TRBJ2-1; TRBD2 aligns across 10 bases. Germline CDR1 is SSHAT and CDR2 is FNYEAQ (reference sequence). V shed 5 bases and J 4 bases; nucleotides not matched to a gene: 5. The CDR3 runs to 15 residues.

This chain connects TRBV27 to TRBJ2-5; D ambiguous. The CDR3 sequence is 12 residues long. V was pared by 7 bases and J by 0 bases, with 6 bases between. Germline V gives CDR1 MNHEY, CDR2 SMNVEV (reference sequence). In DNA form, the CDR3 reads TGTGCCAGCACCCTGTACCAAGAGACCCAGTACTTC. Its protein product is CASTLYQETQYF.

The chain carries TRBV9 and TRBJ1-1, with D possibly being TRBD1 (6 bases). The CDR3 has 15 amino acids. Trimming pared 3 bases from V and 3 bases from J, leaving 15 bases between. Germline CDR1 SGDLS, CDR2 YYNGEE. CDR3: CASSETGWGYTEAFF. In DNA form, the CDR3 reads TGTGCCAGCAGCGAAACAGGGTGGGGGTACACTGAAGCTTTCTTT.

This chain links TRBV24-1 with TRBJ2-1; TRBD1 might be the D (6 bases). The CDR3 contains 16 residues. Germline loops: CDR1 KGHDR, CDR2 SFDVKD. With 4 bases removed from V and 3 bases from J, the gap between germline ends came to 15 bases. Here the CDR3 reads CATSDPSQGSYNEQFF. As DNA, the CDR3 is TGTGCCACCAGTGACCCCTCCCAGGGGAGCTACAATGAGCAGTTCTTC.

The chain joins TRBV12-3 or TRBV12-4 to TRBJ2-3, with TRBD2 matching 7 bases. Unmatched junction bases numbered 3, after V lost 6 bases and J lost 3 bases. The CDR3 spans 13 residues. CDR3 loop: CASRTGGTDTQYF. The CDR3 DNA sequence: TGTGCCAGCAGAACGGGGGGAACAGATACGCAGTATTTT.

The V and J genes are TRBV11-3 and TRBJ1-1; 9 bases are shared with TRBD1. V lost 1 base and J lost 1; bases outside the gene matches: 4. From germline, CDR1 is SGHNT and CDR2 YENEEA. CDR3 size: 16 residues. The CDR3 loop reads CASSLGGDRANTEAFF. CDR3 DNA: TGTGCCAGCAGCTTAGGCGGGGACAGGGCGAACACTGAAGCTTTCTTT.

The chain combines TRBV15 with TRBJ2-1; 7 bases agree with TRBD2. Unmatched junction bases numbered 9, after V lost 3 bases and J lost 4 bases. The CDR3 runs 16 residues. Germline V lookup: CDR1 LNHNV, CDR2 YYDKDF (reference sequence). As DNA, the CDR3 is TGTGCCACCAGCAGGGGGGGGACTGCGCTGTACAATGAGCAGTTCTTC. Translation: CATSRGGTALYNEQFF. Looking up the rest from reference TRBV15 and TRBJ2-1 gives the full variable domain: DAMVIQNPRYQVTQFGKPVTLSCSQTLNHNVMYWYQQKSSQAPKLLFHYYDKDFNNEADTPDNFQSRRPNTSFCFLDIRSPGLGDTAMYLCATSRGGTALYNEQFFGPGTRLTVL.

The CDR3 here is CASSSWDSHNEKLFF. As DNA, the CDR3 is TGTGCCAGCAGCTCATGGGACAGCCATAATGAAAAACTGTTTTTT. The rearrangement joins TRBV7-9 to TRBJ1-4; 7 nucleotides agree with TRBD1. The germline V gene encodes CDR1 SEHNR and CDR2 FQNEAQ (reference sequence). V shed 4 bases, J shed 4 bases, and the junction held 6 bases outside the gene matches. This CDR3 has 15 residues.

The chain recombines TRBV12-3 or TRBV12-4 with TRBJ1-1; 7 positions match TRBD1. V was clipped by 4 bases and J by 14 bases; unmatched bases: 7. The CDR3 is made up of 11 amino acids. The CDR3 region is CASSSSGQTFF. The CDR3 nucleotides are TGTGCCAGCAGTTCCTCGGGACAGACCTTCTTT.

The gene calls are TRBV2 and TRBJ2-5, with D tentatively TRBD1 (5 bases). The length of the CDR3 is 14 residues. Germline V gene sequence: CDR1 SNHLY, CDR2 FYNNEI. V shed 4 bases and J shed 5 bases, with 14 bases lying between them. The DNA of the CDR3 is TGTGCCAGCAGTGTCCGCAGGGTTGAGGAGACCCAGTACTTC. Translating gives CASSVRRVEETQYF.

V and J are TRBV12-3 or TRBV12-4 and TRBJ1-1; maybe TRBD1 (6 bases). The V end lost 1 base, the J end lost 11 bases, and 14 bases lay between the germline ends. This CDR3 comprises 13 residues. Here the CDR3 reads CASSLEGQVRAFF. The CDR3 nucleotides are TGTGCCAGCAGTTTAGAGGGACAAGTCAGGGCTTTCTTT.

This chain uses TRBV9 with TRBJ2-3; TRBD2 might be the D (7 bases). V was shortened by 0 bases and J by 4 bases, with 12 bases between the two germline ends. Germline CDR1 SGDLS, CDR2 YYNGEE. This CDR3 has 15 residues. The DNA for the CDR3 is TGTGCCAGCAGCGTAGCCGGGGGGCAGGCAGATACGCAGTATTTT. This gives the protein CASSVAGGQADTQYF.

This chain links TRBV6-6 with TRBJ2-7, with D perhaps matching TRBD1 (5 bases). This CDR3 has 14 residues. Trimming took off 2 bases at V and 4 bases at J, with 12 bases between the two ends. CDR1 is MNHNY and CDR2 is SVGAGI in the germline V gene (reference sequence). The DNA for the CDR3 is TGTGCCAGCAGTTACAGTGAAGGGGTGTACGAGCAGTACTTC. Its translation: CASSYSEGVYEQYF.

This clone was counted between two and nine times. This chain joins TRBV2 and TRBJ2-1, with TRBD1 matching over 10 bases. The CDR3 is made up of 17 amino acids. V trimming: 6 bases; J trimming: 3 bases; junction bases outside the gene matches: 11. The germline gives CDR1 SNHLY, CDR2 FYNNEI. The CDR3 DNA follows: TGTGCCAGCAGCGGGAGAAGGGGACAGGGGTACTACAATGAGCAGTTCTTC. Translation: CASSGRRGQGYYNEQFF. The full variable domain, rest sourced from reference TRBV2 and TRBJ2-1, is EPEVTQTPSHQVTQMGQEVILRCVPISNHLYFYWYRQILGQKVEFLVSFYNNEISEKSEIFDDQFSVERPDGSNFTLKIRSTKLEDSAMYFCASSGRRGQGYYNEQFFGPGTRLTVL.